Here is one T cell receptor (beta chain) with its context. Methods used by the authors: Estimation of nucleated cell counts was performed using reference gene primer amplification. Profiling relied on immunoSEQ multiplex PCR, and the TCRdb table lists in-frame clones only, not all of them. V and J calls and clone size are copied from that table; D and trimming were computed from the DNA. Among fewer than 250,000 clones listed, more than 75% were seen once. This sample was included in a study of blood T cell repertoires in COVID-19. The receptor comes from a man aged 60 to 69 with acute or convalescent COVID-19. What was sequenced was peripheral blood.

The CDR3 coding sequence is TGTGCCAGCAGCTGGACCGGGGGGAACACTGAAGCTTTCTTT. Translating gives CASSWTGGNTEAFF. This chain links TRBV5-4 with TRBJ1-1, with D possibly being TRBD1 (5 bases). V was trimmed by 3 bases and J by 1 base, leaving 10 bases between them. CDR1 is SGHNT and CDR2 is YYREEE in the germline V gene (reference sequence). The length of the CDR3 is 14 residues.